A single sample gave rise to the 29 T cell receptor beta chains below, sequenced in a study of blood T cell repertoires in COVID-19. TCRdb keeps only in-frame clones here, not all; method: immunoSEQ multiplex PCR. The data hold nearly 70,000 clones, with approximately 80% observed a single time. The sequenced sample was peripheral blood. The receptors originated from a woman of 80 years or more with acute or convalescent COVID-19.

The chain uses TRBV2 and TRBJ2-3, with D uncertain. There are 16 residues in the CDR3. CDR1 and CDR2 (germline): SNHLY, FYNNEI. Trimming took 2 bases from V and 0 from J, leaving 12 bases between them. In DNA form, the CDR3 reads TGTGCCAGCAGTGAAACAAGAGACTTAAGCACAGATACGCAGTATTTT. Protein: CASSETRDLSTDTQYF. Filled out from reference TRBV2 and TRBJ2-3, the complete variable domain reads EPEVTQTPSHQVTQMGQEVILRCVPISNHLYFYWYRQILGQKVEFLVSFYNNEISEKSEIFDDQFSVERPDGSNFTLKIRSTKLEDSAMYFCASSETRDLSTDTQYFGPGTRLTVL.

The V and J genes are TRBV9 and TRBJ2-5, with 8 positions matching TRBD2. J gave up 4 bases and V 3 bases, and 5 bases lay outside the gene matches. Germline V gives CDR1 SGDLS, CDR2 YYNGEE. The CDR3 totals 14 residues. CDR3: CASSEGLGVETQYF. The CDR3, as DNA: TGTGCCAGCAGCGAGGGACTAGGGGTAGAGACCCAGTACTTC.

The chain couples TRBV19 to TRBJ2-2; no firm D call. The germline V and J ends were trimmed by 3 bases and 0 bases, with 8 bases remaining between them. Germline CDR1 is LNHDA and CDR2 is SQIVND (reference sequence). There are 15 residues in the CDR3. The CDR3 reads CASSILFPNTGELFF. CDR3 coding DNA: TGTGCCAGTAGTATCCTTTTCCCGAACACCGGGGAGCTGTTTTTT.

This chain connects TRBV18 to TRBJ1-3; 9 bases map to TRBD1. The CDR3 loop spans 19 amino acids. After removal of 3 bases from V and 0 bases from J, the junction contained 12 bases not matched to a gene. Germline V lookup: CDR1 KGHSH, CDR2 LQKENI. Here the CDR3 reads CASSPQHFGTGNSGNTIYF. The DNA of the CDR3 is TGTGCCAGCTCACCCCAGCATTTCGGGACAGGGAACTCTGGAAACACCATATATTTT. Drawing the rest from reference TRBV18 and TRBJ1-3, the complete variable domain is NAGVMQNPRHLVRRRGQEARLRCSPMKGHSHVYWYRQLPEEGLKFMVYLQKENIIDESGMPKERFSAEFPKEGPSILRIQQVVRGDSAAYFCASSPQHFGTGNSGNTIYFGEGSWLTVV.

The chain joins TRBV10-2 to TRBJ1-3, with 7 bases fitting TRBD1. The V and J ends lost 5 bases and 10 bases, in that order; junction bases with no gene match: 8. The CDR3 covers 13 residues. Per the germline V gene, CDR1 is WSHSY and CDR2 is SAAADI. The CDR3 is CASSTDRVTTIYF. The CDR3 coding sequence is TGCGCCAGCAGTACCGACAGGGTAACGACCATATATTTT.

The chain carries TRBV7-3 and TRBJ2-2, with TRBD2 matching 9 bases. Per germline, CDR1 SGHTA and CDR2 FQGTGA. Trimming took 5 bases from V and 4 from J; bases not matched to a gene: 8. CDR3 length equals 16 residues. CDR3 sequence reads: CASSRERGAATGELFF. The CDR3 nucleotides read TGTGCCAGCAGCCGGGAGCGGGGGGCGGCCACCGGGGAGCTGTTTTTT.

The CDR3, as DNA: TGTGCCAGCAGCTTGGAGGGGATCTATGGCTACACCTTC. Its protein product is CASSLEGIYGYTF. The chain combines TRBV7-2 with TRBJ1-2; a possible D gene is TRBD1 (5 bases). Germline V gene sequence: CDR1 SGHTA, CDR2 FQGNSA. Between the trimmed V and J ends, which lost 3 bases and 4 bases, there was a span of 9 bases. This CDR3 contains 13 residues.

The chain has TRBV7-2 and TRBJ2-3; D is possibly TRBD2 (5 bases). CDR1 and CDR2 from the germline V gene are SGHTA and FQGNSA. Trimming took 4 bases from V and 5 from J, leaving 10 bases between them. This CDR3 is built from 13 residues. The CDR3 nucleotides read TGTGCCAGCAGCTCTGAGACTATAGATACGCAGTATTTT. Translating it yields CASSSETIDTQYF.

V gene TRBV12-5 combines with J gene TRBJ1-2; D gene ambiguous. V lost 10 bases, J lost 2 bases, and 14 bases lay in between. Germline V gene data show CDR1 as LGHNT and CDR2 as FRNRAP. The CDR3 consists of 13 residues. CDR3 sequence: CAMENFGNYGYTF. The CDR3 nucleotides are TGTGCTATGGAGAACTTCGGAAACTATGGCTACACCTTC.

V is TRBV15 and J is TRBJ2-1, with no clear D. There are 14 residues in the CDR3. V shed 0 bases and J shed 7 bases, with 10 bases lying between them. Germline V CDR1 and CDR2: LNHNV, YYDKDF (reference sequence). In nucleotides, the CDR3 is TGTGCCACCAGCAGAGATATAGAGGTGAATGAGCAGTTCTTC. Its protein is CATSRDIEVNEQFF.

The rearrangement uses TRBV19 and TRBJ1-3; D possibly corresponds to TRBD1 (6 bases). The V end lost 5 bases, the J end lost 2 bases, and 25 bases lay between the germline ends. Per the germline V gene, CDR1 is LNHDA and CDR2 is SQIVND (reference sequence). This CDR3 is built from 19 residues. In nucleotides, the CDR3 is TGTGCCAGTAGTTCCAGGGCACAGGGCCAAATTTCTACTGGAAACACCATATATTTT. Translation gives CASSSRAQGQISTGNTIYF.

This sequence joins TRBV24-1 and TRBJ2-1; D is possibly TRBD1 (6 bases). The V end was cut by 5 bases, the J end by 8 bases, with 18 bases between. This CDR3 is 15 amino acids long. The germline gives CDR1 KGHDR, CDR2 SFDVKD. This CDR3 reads CATSGGLPGVDEQFF. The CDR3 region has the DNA TGTGCCACCAGTGGGGGCCTACCAGGGGTCGATGAGCAGTTCTTC.

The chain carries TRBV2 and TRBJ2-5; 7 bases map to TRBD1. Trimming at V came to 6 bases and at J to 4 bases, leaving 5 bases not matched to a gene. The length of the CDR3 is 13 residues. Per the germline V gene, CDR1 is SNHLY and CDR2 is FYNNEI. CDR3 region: CASSTDRVETQYF. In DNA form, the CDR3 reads TGTGCCAGCAGCACTGACAGGGTAGAGACCCAGTACTTC.

CDR3 protein: CASSPRQGAGYTF. The DNA for the CDR3 is TGTGCCAGCAGCCCGAGACAGGGGGCTGGCTACACCTTC. V is TRBV11-2 and J is TRBJ1-2; 10 nucleotides agree with TRBD1. Per germline, CDR1 SGHAT and CDR2 FQNNGV. V shed 5 bases and J 7 bases; nucleotides not matched to a gene: 4. The CDR3 has 13 residues.

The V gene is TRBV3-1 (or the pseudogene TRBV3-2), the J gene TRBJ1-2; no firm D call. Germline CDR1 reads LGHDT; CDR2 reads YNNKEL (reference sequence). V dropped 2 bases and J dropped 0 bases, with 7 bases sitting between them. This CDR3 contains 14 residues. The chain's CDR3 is CASSQSQTNYGYTF. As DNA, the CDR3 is TGTGCCAGCAGCCAAAGTCAGACTAACTATGGCTACACCTTC.

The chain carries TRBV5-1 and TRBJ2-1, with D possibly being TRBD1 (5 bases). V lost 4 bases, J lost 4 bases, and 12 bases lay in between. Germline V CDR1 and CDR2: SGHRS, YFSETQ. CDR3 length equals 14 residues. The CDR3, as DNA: TGCGCCAGCAGCAATGGGGCGCAATACAATGAGCAGTTCTTC. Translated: CASSNGAQYNEQFF.

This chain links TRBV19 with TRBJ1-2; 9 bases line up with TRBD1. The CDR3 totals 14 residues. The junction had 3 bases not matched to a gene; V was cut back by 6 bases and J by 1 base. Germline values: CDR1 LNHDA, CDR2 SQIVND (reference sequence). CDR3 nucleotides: TGTGCCAGTAGCCGACAGGGGGATAACTATGGCTACACCTTC. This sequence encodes CASSRQGDNYGYTF.

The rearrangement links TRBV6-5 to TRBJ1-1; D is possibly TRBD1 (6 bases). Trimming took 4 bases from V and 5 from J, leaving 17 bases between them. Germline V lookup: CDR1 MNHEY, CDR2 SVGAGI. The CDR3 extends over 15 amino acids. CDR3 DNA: TGTGCCAGCAGTTCGACAGGATTGGTCGGGACTGAAGCTTTCTTT. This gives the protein CASSSTGLVGTEAFF.

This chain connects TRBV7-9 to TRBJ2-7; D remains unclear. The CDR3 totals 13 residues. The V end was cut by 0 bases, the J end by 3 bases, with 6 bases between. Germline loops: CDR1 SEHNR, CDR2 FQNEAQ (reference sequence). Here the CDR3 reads CASSLAVHYEQYF. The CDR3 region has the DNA TGTGCCAGCAGCTTAGCTGTTCACTACGAGCAGTACTTC.

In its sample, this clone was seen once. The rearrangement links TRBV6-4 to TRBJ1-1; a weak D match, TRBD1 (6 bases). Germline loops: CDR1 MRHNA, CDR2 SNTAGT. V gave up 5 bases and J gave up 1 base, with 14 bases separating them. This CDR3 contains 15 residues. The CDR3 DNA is TGTGCCAGCAGTTTATACGCAGGGGCGAACACTGAAGCTTTCTTT. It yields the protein CASSLYAGANTEAFF.

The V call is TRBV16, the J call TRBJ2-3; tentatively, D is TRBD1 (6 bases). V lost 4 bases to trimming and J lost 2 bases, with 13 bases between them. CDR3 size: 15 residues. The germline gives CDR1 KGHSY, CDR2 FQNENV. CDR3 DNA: TGTGCCAGCAGCCCGCTACTGGGGGCCACAGATACGCAGTATTTT. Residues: CASSPLLGATDTQYF.

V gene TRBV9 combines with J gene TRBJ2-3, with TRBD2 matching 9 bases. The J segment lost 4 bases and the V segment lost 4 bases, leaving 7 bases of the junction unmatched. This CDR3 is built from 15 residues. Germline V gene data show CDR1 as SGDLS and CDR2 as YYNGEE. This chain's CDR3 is CASSRNSGGPDTQYF. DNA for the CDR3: TGTGCCAGCAGCCGGAACAGCGGGGGGCCAGATACGCAGTATTTT.

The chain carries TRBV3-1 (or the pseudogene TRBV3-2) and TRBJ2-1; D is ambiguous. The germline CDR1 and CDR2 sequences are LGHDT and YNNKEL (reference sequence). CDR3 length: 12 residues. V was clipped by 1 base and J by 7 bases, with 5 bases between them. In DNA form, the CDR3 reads TGTGCCAGCAGCCAAGTAGAGAATGAGCAGTTCTTC. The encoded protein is CASSQVENEQFF.

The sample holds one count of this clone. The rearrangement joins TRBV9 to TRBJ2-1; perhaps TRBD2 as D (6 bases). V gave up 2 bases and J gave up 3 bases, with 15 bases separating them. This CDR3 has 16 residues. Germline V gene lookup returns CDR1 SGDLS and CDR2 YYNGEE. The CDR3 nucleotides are TGTGCCAGCAGCGTGGGTGGGGGGACCTTCTACAATGAGCAGTTCTTC. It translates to CASSVGGGTFYNEQFF.

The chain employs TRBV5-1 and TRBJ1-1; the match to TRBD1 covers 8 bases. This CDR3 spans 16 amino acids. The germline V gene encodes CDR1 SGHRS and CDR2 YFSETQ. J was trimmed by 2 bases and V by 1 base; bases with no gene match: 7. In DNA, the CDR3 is TGCGCCAGCAGCTTGCTCCAGGGGGCGCGTAACACTGAAGCTTTCTTT. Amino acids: CASSLLQGARNTEAFF.

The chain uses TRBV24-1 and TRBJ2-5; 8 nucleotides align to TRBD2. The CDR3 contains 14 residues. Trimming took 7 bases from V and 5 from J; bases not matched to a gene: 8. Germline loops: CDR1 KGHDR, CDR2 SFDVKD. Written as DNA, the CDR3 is TGTGCCACCAGCCTCAGCGGGGGAGGGGAGACCCAGTACTTC. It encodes CATSLSGGGETQYF.

CDR3 bases: TGTGCCAGTAGGGGTGGCGCCGAGCAGTACTTC. It is translated as CASRGGAEQYF. This chain uses TRBV3-1 (or the pseudogene TRBV3-2) with TRBJ2-7; tentatively, D is TRBD1 (5 bases). Germline V gives CDR1 LGHDT, CDR2 YNNKEL (reference sequence). Trimming left V 9 bases short and J 6 bases short, with 12 bases between. The CDR3 loop spans 11 amino acids.

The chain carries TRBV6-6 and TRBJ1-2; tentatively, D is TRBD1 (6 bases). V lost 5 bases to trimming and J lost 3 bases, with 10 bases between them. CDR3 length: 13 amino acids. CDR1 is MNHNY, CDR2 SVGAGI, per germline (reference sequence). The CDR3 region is CASSTRQDYGYTF. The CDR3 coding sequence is TGTGCCAGCAGTACCAGACAGGACTATGGCTACACCTTC.

The CDR3 nucleotides read TGTGCCAGCAGTCGGACAGCAACTAATGAAAAACTGTTTTTT. Translation: CASSRTATNEKLFF. The rearrangement uses TRBV6-5 and TRBJ1-4, with D perhaps TRBD1 (6 bases). Trimming removed 5 bases at V and 0 bases at J, with 7 bases between. Looked up from germline, CDR1 is MNHEY and CDR2 is SVGAGI. The CDR3 is 14 residues long.